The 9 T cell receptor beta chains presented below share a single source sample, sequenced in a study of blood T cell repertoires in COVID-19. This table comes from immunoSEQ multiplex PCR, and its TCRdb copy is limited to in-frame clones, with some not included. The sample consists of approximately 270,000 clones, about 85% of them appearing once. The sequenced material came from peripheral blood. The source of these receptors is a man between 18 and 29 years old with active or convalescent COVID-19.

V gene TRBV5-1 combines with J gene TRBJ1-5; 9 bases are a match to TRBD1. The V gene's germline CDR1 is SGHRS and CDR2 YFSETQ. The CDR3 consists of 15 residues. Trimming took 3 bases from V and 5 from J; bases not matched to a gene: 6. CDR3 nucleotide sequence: TGCGCCAGCAGCTGGACAGGGGACCTCTATCAGCCCCAGCATTTT. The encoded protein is CASSWTGDLYQPQHF.

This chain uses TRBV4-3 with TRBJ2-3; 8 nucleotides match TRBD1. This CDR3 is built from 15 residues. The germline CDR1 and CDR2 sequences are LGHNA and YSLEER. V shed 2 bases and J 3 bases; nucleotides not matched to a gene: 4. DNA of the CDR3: TGCGCCAGCAGCCAAAGGACAGGGCGGACAGATACGCAGTATTTT. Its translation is CASSQRTGRTDTQYF.

CDR3 bases: TGTGCCAGCAGCCCCTATGGAAACACCATATATTTT. Its protein product is CASSPYGNTIYF. The rearrangement joins TRBV7-2 to TRBJ1-3; no firm D call. This CDR3 has 12 residues. The V gene's germline CDR1 is SGHTA and CDR2 FQGNSA. The germline V and J ends were trimmed by 5 bases and 3 bases, with 5 bases remaining between them. Supplemented by reference TRBV7-2 and TRBJ1-3, the full variable domain reads GAGVSQSPSNKVTEKGKDVELRCDPISGHTALYWYRQSLGQGLEFLIYFQGNSAPDKSGLPSDRFSAERTGGSVSTLTIQRTQQEDSAVYLCASSPYGNTIYFGEGSWLTVV.

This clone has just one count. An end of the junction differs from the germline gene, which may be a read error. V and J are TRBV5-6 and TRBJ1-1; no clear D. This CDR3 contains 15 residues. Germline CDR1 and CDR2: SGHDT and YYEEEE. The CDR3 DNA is TGTGCCAGCACCTTGGGAAACCAGCGGGCAGGTGAAGCTTTCTTT. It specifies CASTLGNQRAGEAFF.

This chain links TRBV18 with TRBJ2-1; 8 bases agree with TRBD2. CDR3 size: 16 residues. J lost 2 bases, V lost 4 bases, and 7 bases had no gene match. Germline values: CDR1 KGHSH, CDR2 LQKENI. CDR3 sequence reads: CASSLFSGTPYNEQFF. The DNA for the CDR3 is TGTGCCAGCTCACTCTTTAGCGGGACGCCCTACAATGAGCAGTTCTTC. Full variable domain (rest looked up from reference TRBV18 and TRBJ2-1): NAGVMQNPRHLVRRRGQEARLRCSPMKGHSHVYWYRQLPEEGLKFMVYLQKENIIDESGMPKERFSAEFPKEGPSILRIQQVVRGDSAAYFCASSLFSGTPYNEQFFGPGTRLTVL.

The CDR3 sequence is CASSQDVRTEAFF. CDR3 sequence (DNA): TGTGCCAGCAGCCAAGACGTGCGCACTGAAGCTTTCTTT. This chain links TRBV14 with TRBJ1-1, with D uncertain. Between the trimmed V and J ends, which lost 0 bases and 4 bases, there was a span of 6 bases. Germline V CDR1 and CDR2: SGHDN, FVKESK. CDR3 size: 13 residues.

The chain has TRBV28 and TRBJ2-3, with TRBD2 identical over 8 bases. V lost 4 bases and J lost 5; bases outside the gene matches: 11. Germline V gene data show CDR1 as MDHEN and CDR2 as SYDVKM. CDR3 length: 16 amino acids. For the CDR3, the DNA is TGTGCCAGCAGTTCTACGGGGGGGCCAGGGGAAGATACGCAGTATTTT. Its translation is CASSSTGGPGEDTQYF.

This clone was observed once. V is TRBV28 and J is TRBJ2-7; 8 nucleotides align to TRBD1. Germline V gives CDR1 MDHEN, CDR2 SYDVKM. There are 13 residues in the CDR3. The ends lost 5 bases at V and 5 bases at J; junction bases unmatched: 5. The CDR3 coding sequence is TGTGCCAGCAGTGGACAGGGATCCCACGAGCAGTACTTC. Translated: CASSGQGSHEQYF. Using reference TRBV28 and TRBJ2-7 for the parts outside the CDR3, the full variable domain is DVKVTQSSRYLVKRTGEKVFLECVQDMDHENMFWYRQDPGLGLRLIYFSYDVKMKEKGDIPEGYSVSREKKERFSLILESASTNQTSMYLCASSGQGSHEQYFGPGTRLTVT.

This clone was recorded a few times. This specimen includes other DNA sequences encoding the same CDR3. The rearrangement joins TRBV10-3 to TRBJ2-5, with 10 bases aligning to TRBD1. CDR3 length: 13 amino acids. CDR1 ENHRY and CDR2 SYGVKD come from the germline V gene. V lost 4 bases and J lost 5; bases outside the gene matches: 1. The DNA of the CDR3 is TGTGCCATCAGTGGGGACAGGGGTGAGACCCAGTACTTC. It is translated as CAISGDRGETQYF.